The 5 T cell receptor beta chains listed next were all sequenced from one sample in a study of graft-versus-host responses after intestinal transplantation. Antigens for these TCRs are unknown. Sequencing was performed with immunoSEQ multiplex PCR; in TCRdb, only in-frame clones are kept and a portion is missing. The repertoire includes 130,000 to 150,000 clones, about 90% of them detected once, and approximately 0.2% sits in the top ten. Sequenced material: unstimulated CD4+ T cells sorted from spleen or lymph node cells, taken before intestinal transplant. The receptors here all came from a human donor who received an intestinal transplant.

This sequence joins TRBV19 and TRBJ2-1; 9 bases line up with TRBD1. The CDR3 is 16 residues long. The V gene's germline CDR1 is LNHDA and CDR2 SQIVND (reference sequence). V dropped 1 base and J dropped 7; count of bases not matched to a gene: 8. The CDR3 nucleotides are TGTGCCAGTAGTATAGCTTGGGACAGGGTACGGAATGAGCAGTTCTTC. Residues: CASSIAWDRVRNEQFF.

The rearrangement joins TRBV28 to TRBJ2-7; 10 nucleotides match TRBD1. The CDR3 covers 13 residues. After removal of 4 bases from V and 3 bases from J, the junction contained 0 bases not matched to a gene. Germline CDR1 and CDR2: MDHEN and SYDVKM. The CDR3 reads CASSWTGGYEQYF. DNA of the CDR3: TGTGCCAGCAGTTGGACAGGGGGCTACGAGCAGTACTTC.

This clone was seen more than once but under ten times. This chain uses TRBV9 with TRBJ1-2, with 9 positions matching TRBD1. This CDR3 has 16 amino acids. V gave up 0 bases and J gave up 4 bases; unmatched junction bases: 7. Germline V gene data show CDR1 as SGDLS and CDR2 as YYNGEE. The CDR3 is CASSVAGTGTLYGYTF. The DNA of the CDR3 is TGTGCCAGCAGCGTAGCCGGGACAGGGACGCTCTATGGCTACACCTTC.

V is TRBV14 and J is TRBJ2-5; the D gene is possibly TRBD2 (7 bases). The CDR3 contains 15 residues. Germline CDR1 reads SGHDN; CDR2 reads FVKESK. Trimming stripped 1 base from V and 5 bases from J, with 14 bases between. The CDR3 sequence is CASSQGSRGPETQYF. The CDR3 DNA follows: TGTGCCAGCAGCCAAGGATCGCGGGGGCCGGAGACCCAGTACTTC. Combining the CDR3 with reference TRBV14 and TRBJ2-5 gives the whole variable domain EAGVTQFPSHSVIEKGQTVTLRCDPISGHDNLYWYRRVMGKEIKFLLHFVKESKQDESGMPNNRFLAERTGGTYSTLKVQPAELEDSGVYFCASSQGSRGPETQYFGPGTRLLVL.

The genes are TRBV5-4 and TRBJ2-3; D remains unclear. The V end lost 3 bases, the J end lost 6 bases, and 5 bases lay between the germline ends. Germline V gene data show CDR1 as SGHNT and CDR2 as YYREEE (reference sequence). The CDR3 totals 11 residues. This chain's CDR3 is CASSSADTQYF. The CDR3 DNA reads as TGTGCCAGCAGCTCAGCGGATACGCAGTATTTT.